This T cell receptor beta chain was sequenced for a study of blood T cell repertoires in COVID-19. Across the study: Collection of acute and convalescent COVID-19 samples took place in the United States, Italy and Spain. PBMCs, B-cell-depleted T cells, or T cells provided the cDNA or gDNA that made up the material.

Original data processing: Using reference gene primer amplification, nucleated cell counts were estimated. Generated by immunoSEQ multiplex PCR, the TCRdb table keeps only in-frame clones and is missing some. That table is the source of V, J and clone size, and D and trimming were worked out from the DNA. The sample holds more than 150,000 clones, around 84% seen once. V shed 1 base and J shed 2 bases, with 11 bases lying between them. The CDR3 loop spans 15 amino acids. Germline V gives CDR1 LGHNA, CDR2 YNFKEQ. This receptor was taken from a man aged 45-60 years with active or convalescent COVID-19. The sequenced sample was peripheral blood. This chain joins TRBV4-2 and TRBJ1-2, with a tentative D call TRBD1 (6 bases). CDR3 bases: TGTGCCAGCAGCCAAGCCGGGACACAAAACTATGGCTACACCTTC. Translation: CASSQAGTQNYGYTF.